This passage covers 11 T cell receptor beta chains from one sample sequenced in a study of T-cell reconstitution after alpha-beta-depleted transplantation in children. Unique molecular identifiers were incorporated into the prepared TCRbeta library. Using its own MiXCR run on the PCR reads, TCRdb lists one record per CDR3 protein. The data hold about 610,000 distinct CDR3 sequences, with about 10% observed a single time. The input for sequencing was PBMCs from the stem cell graft donor, taken from the stem cell graft. The source is a human donor who donated a stem cell graft to a child with acute myeloid leukemia.

The table lists this clonotype with a few counts. This chain links TRBV12-3 or TRBV12-4 with TRBJ2-1; 8 nucleotides agree with TRBD2. V lost 4 bases and J lost 2; bases outside the gene matches: 4. The CDR3 contains 15 residues. The CDR3 loop is CASSSLSGAYNEQFF. CDR3 sequence (DNA): TGTGCCAGCAGTTCCCTTAGCGGGGCCTACAATGAGCAGTTCTTC.

V and J are TRBV15 and TRBJ2-3, with 10 bases that match TRBD2. Germline-derived CDR1 and CDR2 are LNHNV and YYDKDF (reference sequence). Unmatched junction bases numbered 8, after V lost 0 bases and J lost 2 bases. This CDR3 has 18 amino acids. CDR3 in amino acids: CATSRDRRTSGLTDTQYF. CDR3 coding DNA: TGTGCCACCAGCAGAGATCGGCGGACTAGCGGACTCACAGATACGCAGTATTTT.

The chain carries TRBV7-3 and TRBJ2-1; D remains unclear. V was clipped by 5 bases and J by 5 bases, with 10 bases between them. Germline values: CDR1 SGHTA, CDR2 FQGTGA. CDR3 length: 13 residues. The chain's CDR3 is CASSPPPHNEQFF. Here the CDR3 DNA reads TGTGCCAGCAGCCCCCCTCCCCACAATGAGCAGTTCTTC.

With respect to this clonotype: A much larger clone differs from this one at a single base, so this may be a read error. The rearrangement uses TRBV11-2 and TRBJ2-3; 11 bases match TRBD2. In germline, CDR1 is SGHAT, CDR2 FQNNGV. V trimming: 4 bases; J trimming: 7 bases; junction bases outside the gene matches: 10. CDR3 length: 16 residues. The CDR3 coding sequence is TGTGCCAGCAGCTCGGGACTAGCGGAGGAGGAGAATACGCAGTATTTT. Protein: CASSSGLAEEENTQYF.

This clonotype turned up a few times. The J gene is TRBJ2-2, the V gene TRBV10-3; D call uncertain. This CDR3 comprises 15 residues. Germline CDR1 reads ENHRY; CDR2 reads SYGVKD. Trimming took off 0 bases at V and 1 base at J, with 6 bases between the two ends. The CDR3 here is CAISESNQNTGELFF. Here the CDR3 DNA reads TGTGCCATCAGTGAGTCGAACCAGAACACCGGGGAGCTGTTTTTT.

The V and J genes are TRBV20-1 and TRBJ2-3, with 9 positions matching TRBD2. Unmatched junction bases numbered 11, after V lost 6 bases and J lost 4 bases. Germline CDR1 is DFQATT and CDR2 is SNEGSKA (reference sequence). The CDR3 is 15 residues long. CDR3 region: CSAQRGGRASDTQYF. The CDR3 DNA reads as TGCAGTGCCCAACGAGGCGGGAGGGCCTCAGATACGCAGTATTTT.

The sample holds many counts of this clonotype. V is TRBV18 and J is TRBJ2-5; 7 nucleotides agree with TRBD1. J was trimmed by 5 bases and V by 5 bases; bases with no gene match: 11. From germline, CDR1 is KGHSH and CDR2 LQKENI. CDR3 length equals 15 residues. The CDR3 reads CASSATGVVGETQYF. The CDR3 coding sequence is TGTGCCAGCTCAGCCACAGGGGTCGTCGGTGAGACCCAGTACTTC.

This clonotype was counted at least ten times. The V and J genes are TRBV6-2 or TRBV6-3 and TRBJ2-3; D may be TRBD2 (5 bases). The CDR3 has 15 residues. The germline V gene encodes CDR1 MNHEY and CDR2 SVGEGT. V lost 6 bases, J lost 0 bases, and 13 bases lay in between. The CDR3 is CASSPQRPSTDTQYF. The DNA of the CDR3 is TGTGCCAGCAGCCCGCAGCGGCCCAGCACAGATACGCAGTATTTT.

The chain links TRBV6-5 to TRBJ2-1; TRBD2 aligns across 10 bases. With 2 bases clipped from V and 9 bases from J, the junction kept 10 bases outside the gene matches. The CDR3 covers 16 residues. Germline V lookup: CDR1 MNHEY, CDR2 SVGAGI. The CDR3 protein is CASSYEEVAGGFEQFF. In DNA form, the CDR3 reads TGTGCCAGCAGTTACGAGGAAGTAGCGGGAGGTTTTGAGCAGTTCTTC.

The rearrangement joins TRBV4-2 to TRBJ2-3; D call uncertain. Germline V gene lookup returns CDR1 LGHNA and CDR2 YNFKEQ. Trimming took 4 bases from V and 4 from J, leaving 12 bases between them. The CDR3 has 14 amino acids. CDR3 region: CASSPAVPPDTQYF. The CDR3 DNA follows: TGTGCCAGCAGCCCCGCCGTGCCGCCAGATACGCAGTATTTT.

This clonotype came up many times. CDR3 DNA: TGCAGTGCCGGCCAACTAGCGGGAGTTCGCGACGAGCAGTACTTC. This gives the protein CSAGQLAGVRDEQYF. V gene TRBV20-1 combines with J gene TRBJ2-7, with 11 bases lining up with TRBD2. The CDR3 runs to 15 residues. Per the germline V gene, CDR1 is DFQATT and CDR2 is SNEGSKA (reference sequence). Losses at the gene ends were 6 bases for V and 5 bases for J; bases not matched to a gene: 12.